This T cell receptor (beta chain) was sequenced in a study of Ad26.COV2.S vaccination and SARS-CoV-2 variants. The overall study: Enrolled in COV1001, the donor was in the Ad26.COV2.S trial arm, which received the vaccine. Intramuscular Ad26.COV2.S doses were given once or twice, 56 days apart. Study-level findings and limits: In vaccinated individuals, spike-specific CD8+ and CD4+ T cell responses reportedly displayed substantial breadth. Whether participants received vaccine or placebo, their non-spike TCR breadth was similar.

Concerning this clone itself: Its antigen remains unidentified.

Libraries were prepared by immunoSEQ multiplex PCR; TCRdb keeps only in-frame clonotypes and omits some of them. The data hold 400,000 to 450,000 clones, with approximately 92% observed a single time. Treatment given: 19 received Ad26.COV2.S at low or high dose, single or two shots; a few received placebo; per-sample allocation not given. Samples came from day 63 after the first vaccine or placebo injection. There are 13 residues in the CDR3. V gave up 5 bases and J gave up 1 base, with 8 bases separating them. From germline, CDR1 is MNHEY and CDR2 SMNVEV (reference sequence). The source of this sequence is a person between 18 and 60 years old who received the Ad26.COV2.S COVID-19 vaccine or a placebo. The rearrangement links TRBV27 to TRBJ2-5, with D perhaps assigned TRBD1 or TRBD2 (5 bases each). The sample in question was peripheral blood, obtained in a trial of Ad26.COV2.S vaccine versus placebo. This CDR3 reads CASSEGIQETQYF. CDR3 DNA: TGTGCCAGCAGTGAGGGGATCCAAGAGACCCAGTACTTC.